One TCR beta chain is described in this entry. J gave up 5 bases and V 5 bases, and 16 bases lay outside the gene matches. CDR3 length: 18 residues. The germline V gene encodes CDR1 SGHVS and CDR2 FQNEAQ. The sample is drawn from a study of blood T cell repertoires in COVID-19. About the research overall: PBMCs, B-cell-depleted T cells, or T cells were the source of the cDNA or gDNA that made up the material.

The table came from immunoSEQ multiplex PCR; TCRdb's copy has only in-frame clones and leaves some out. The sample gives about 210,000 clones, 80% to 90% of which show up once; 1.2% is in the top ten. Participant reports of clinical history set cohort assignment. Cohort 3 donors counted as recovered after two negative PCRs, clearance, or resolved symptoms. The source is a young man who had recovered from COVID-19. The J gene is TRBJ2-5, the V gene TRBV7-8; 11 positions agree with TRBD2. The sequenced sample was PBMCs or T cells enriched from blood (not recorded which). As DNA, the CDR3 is TGTGCCAGCAGCCCTTTACTAGCGGGGGCGTCTAAGGATGAGACCCAGTACTTC. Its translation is CASSPLLAGASKDETQYF.